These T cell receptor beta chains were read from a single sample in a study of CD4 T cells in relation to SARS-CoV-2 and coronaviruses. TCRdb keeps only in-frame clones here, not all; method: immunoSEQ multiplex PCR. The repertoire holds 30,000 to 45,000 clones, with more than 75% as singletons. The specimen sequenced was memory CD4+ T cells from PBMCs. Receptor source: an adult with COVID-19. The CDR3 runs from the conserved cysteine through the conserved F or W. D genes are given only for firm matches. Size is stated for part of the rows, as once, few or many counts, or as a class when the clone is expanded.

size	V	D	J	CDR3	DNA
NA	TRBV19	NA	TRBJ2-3	CASKGVLAGTDTQYF	TGTGCCAGTAAAGGAGTCCTAGCAGGCACAGATACGCAGTATTTT
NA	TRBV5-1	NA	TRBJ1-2	CASSGKTGDLNYGYTF	TGCGCCAGCAGCGGCAAGACAGGTGATCTTAACTATGGCTACACCTTC
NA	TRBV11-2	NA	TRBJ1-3	CASSPGRGRPGNTIYF	TGTGCCAGCAGCCCAGGGAGGGGAAGACCTGGAAACACCATATATTTT
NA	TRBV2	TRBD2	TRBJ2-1	CASTSGGNEQFF	TGTGCCAGCACTAGCGGGGGGAATGAGCAGTTCTTC
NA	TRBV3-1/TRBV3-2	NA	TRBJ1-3	CASSPLRANTIYF	TGTGCCAGCAGCCCTCTCAGGGCAAACACCATATATTTT
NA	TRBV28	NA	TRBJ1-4	CASQGFPTNEKLFF	TGTGCCAGTCAGGGGTTTCCAACTAATGAAAAACTGTTTTTT
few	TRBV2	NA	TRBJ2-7	CASSLQGPLYEQYF	TGTGCCAGCAGTCTACAGGGCCCCCTCTACGAGCAGTACTTC
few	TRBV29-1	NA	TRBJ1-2	CSVEGQPPYGYTF	TGCAGCGTTGAAGGGCAACCTCCTTATGGCTACACCTTC
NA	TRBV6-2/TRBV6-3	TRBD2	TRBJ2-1	CASSYVGGEFF	TGTGCCAGCAGTTATGTGGGGGGGGAGTTCTTC
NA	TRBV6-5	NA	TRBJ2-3	CASRQGGGTDTQYF	TGTGCCAGCAGACAGGGCGGTGGCACAGATACGCAGTATTTT
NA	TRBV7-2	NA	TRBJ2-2	CASSLVLAGELFF	TGTGCCAGCAGCTTAGTATTAGCCGGGGAGCTGTTTTTT
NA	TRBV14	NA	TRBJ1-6	CASSQAGVKGNSPLHF	TGTGCCAGCAGCCAGGCAGGGGTGAAAGGTAATTCACCCCTCCACTTT
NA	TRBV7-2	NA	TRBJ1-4	CASSTRGWAAVNEKLFF	TGTGCCAGCAGCACCAGGGGTTGGGCGGCAGTTAATGAAAAACTGTTTTTT
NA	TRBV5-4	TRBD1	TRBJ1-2	CASSFPTGGTYGYTF	TGTGCCAGCAGCTTCCCGACAGGGGGTACTTATGGCTACACCTTC
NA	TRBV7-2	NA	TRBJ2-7	CASSSGSSGTASREQYF	TGTGCCAGCAGCTCCGGGTCCTCCGGGACTGCTTCGAGGGAGCAGTACTTC
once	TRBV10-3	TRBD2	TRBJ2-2	CAISESGTSGANTGELFF	TGTGCCATCAGTGAGTCCGGGACTAGCGGGGCGAACACCGGGGAGCTGTTTTTT
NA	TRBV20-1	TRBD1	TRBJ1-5	CSASSDRGTSAQHF	TGCAGTGCTAGTTCCGACAGGGGGACCTCGGCCCAGCATTTT
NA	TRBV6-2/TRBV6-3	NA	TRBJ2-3	CASSYKDTQYF	TGTGCCAGCAGTTACAAAGATACGCAGTATTTT
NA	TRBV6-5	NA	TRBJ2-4	CASSSGIREYF	TGTGCCAGCAGTTCGGGCATCCGAGAGTACTTC
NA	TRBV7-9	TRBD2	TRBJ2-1	CASRETSGQSYNEQFF	TGTGCCAGCAGAGAAACTAGCGGGCAATCCTACAATGAGCAGTTCTTC
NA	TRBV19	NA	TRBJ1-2	CASSINSYRYGYTF	TGTGCCAGTAGTATCAACAGCTACCGGTATGGCTACACCTTC
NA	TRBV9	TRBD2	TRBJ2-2	CASSVVASGPLPGELFF	TGTGCCAGCAGCGTAGTGGCTAGCGGCCCCCTTCCCGGGGAGCTGTTTTTT
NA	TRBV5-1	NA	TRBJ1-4	CASSLVAATNEKLFF	TGCGCCAGCAGCTTGGTAGCAGCAACTAATGAAAAACTGTTTTTT
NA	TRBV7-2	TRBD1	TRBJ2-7	CASSNRDSYEQYF	TGTGCCAGCAGCAACCGGGACAGCTACGAGCAGTACTTC
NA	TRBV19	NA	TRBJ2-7	CASMETDRYEQYF	TGTGCCAGTATGGAGACAGACCGCTACGAGCAGTACTTC
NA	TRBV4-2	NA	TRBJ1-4	CASSQRGGSGKLFF	TGTGCCAGCAGCCAGAGGGGGGGTTCGGGAAAACTGTTTTTT
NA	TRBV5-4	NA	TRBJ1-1	CASSLSNGEKAFF	TGTGCCAGCAGCTTGAGTAACGGGGAAAAAGCTTTCTTT
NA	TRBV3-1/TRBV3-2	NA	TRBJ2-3	CASSEKRGIADTQYF	TGTGCCAGCAGCGAGAAAAGGGGCATAGCAGATACGCAGTATTTT
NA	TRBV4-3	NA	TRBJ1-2	CASSQGALLGGYTF	TGCGCCAGCAGCCAGGGGGCCCTCCTCGGGGGCTACACCTTC
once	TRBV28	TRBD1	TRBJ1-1	CASHSTGAGGFSNTEAFF	TGTGCCAGCCATTCAACCGGGGCAGGGGGATTTTCGAACACTGAAGCTTTCTTT
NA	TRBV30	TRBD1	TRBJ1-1	CAWSQLDRDTEAFF	TGTGCCTGGAGTCAGTTAGACAGGGACACTGAAGCTTTCTTT
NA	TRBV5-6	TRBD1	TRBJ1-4	CASSVDREGEKLFF	TGTGCCAGCAGCGTGGACAGGGAGGGCGAAAAACTGTTTTTT
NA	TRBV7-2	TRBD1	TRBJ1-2	CASSSRQGKYGYTF	TGTGCCAGCTCATCTCGACAGGGGAAATATGGCTACACCTTC
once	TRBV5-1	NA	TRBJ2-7	CASSLQGREQYF	TGCGCCAGCAGCTTGCAAGGGAGGGAGCAGTACTTC
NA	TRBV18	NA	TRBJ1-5	CASSLSTGNQPQHF	TGTGCCAGCTCACTTTCCACCGGGAATCAGCCCCAGCATTTT
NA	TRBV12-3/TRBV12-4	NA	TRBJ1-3	CASSLGSGNTIYF	TGTGCCAGCAGTTTAGGGTCTGGAAACACCATATATTTT
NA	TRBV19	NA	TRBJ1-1	CASRDIGISAFF	TGTGCCAGCCGGGACATAGGAATTTCGGCTTTCTTT
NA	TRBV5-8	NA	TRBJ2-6	CASSLVLDNSGANVLTF	TGTGCCAGCAGCCTGGTGTTGGACAACTCTGGGGCCAACGTCCTGACTTTC
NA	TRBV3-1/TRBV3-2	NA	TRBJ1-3	CASSQGEGNTIYF	TGTGCCAGCAGCCAGGGGGAGGGAAACACCATATATTTT
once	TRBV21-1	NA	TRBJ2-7	CASTRGEVEQYF	TGTGCCAGCACCAGGGGGGAGGTCGAGCAGTACTTC
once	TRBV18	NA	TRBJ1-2	CASSQAGVIDYGYTF	TGTGCCAGCTCACAAGCAGGGGTGATCGACTATGGCTACACCTTC
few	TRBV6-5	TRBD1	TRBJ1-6	CASSQGDRGLSPLHF	TGTGCCAGCAGTCAGGGGGACAGGGGCTTATCACCCCTCCACTTT
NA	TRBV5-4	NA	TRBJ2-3	CASSSPGREGRSTDTQYF	TGTGCCAGCAGCTCGCCGGGCAGGGAAGGGCGATCCACAGATACGCAGTATTTT
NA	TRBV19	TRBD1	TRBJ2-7	CASRQGGSSYEQYF	TGTGCCAGTAGACAGGGGGGTAGCTCCTACGAGCAGTACTTC
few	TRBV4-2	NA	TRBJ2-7	CASSQLGSYEQYF	TGTGCCAGCAGCCAATTAGGGTCCTACGAGCAGTACTTC
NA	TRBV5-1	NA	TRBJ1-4	CASRTVPPNEKLFF	TGCGCCAGCAGGACGGTTCCACCTAATGAAAAACTGTTTTTT
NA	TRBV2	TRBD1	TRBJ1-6	CASSPDRANSPLHF	TGTGCCAGCAGTCCGGACAGGGCTAATTCACCCCTCCACTTT
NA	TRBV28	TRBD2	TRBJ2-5	CASSFPAGGLETQYF	TGTGCCAGCAGTTTCCCGGCGGGGGGGCTAGAGACCCAGTACTTC
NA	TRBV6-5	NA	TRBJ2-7	CASIGHVTYEQYF	TGTGCCAGCATCGGACACGTCACCTACGAGCAGTACTTC
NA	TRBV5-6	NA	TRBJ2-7	CASSPWTTYEQYF	TGTGCCAGCAGCCCATGGACAACCTACGAGCAGTACTTC
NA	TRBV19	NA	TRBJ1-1	CASTWGRRGTEAFF	TGTGCCAGTACCTGGGGACGAAGGGGCACTGAAGCTTTCTTT
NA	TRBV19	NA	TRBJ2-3	CASSGDSYTQYF	TGTGCCAGTAGTGGTGACTCATATACGCAGTATTTT
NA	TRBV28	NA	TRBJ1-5	CASSSPTGSNQPQHF	TGTGCCAGCAGTTCCCCTACAGGGAGCAATCAGCCCCAGCATTTT
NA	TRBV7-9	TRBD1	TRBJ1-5	CASSRGQGATNQPQHF	TGTGCCAGCAGCCGGGGACAGGGGGCTACCAATCAGCCCCAGCATTTT
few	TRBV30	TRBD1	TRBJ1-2	CAWGDRGGYTF	TGTGCCTGGGGAGACAGGGGTGGCTACACCTTC
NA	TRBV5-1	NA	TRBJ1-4	CASSLGRYATNEKLFF	TGCGCCAGCAGCTTGGGTCGGTATGCAACTAATGAAAAACTGTTTTTT
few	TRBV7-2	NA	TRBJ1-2	CASSLAGDANYGYTF	TGTGCCAGCAGCTTAGCGGGGGATGCGAACTATGGCTACACCTTC